This T cell receptor (beta chain) derives from a study of blood T cell repertoires in COVID-19. Study overall: PBMCs, B-cell-depleted T cells, or T cells provided the cDNA or gDNA that made up the material.

Clones were read by immunoSEQ multiplex PCR, and TCRdb kept only the in-frame ones, dropping some. The sample lists around 160,000 clones, about four fifths seen once, with 7% to 10% in the top ten. The CDR3 spans 16 residues. Trimming removed 4 bases from V and 1 base from J, with 17 bases in between. CDR1 is SGHAT and CDR2 is FQNNGV in the germline V gene. This TCR derives from a human donor with acute or convalescent COVID-19. The donor label of this sample is uncertain. This rearrangement joins TRBV11-2 to TRBJ2-7, with no clear D. Sequenced input: peripheral blood. The CDR3 sequence: CASSSGWAEFSYEQYF. The CDR3 nucleotides read TGTGCCAGCAGCTCCGGCTGGGCAGAATTTTCCTACGAGCAGTACTTC.